The sequence of this T cell receptor beta chain was determined in a study of Tregs in tolerant kidney transplant recipients. General study points: The most relevant donor-specific Treg TCRbeta repertoire apparently came from expansion with activated donor B cells. Biological reproducibility was not directly addressed in this study. Few patients were studied, so findings need validation in larger groups.

V was pared by 3 bases and J by 4 bases, with 16 bases between. Germline CDR1 LNHDA, CDR2 SQIVND (reference sequence). The CDR3 loop spans 16 amino acids. Repertoires were generated with immunoSEQ multiplex PCR, while TCRdb's copy carries only in-frame clones and drops some. The sample consists of 100,000 to 150,000 clones, 92% of them appearing once. CD4+CD25+CD127- Tregs, CD4+CD25- non-Tregs, CD4 and CD8 cells were sorted. Details on this clone: As yet, its antigen is unknown.

Sequencing input: CD4+ T cells from blood. This receptor was identified in a human donor in good health. The chain is built from TRBV19 and TRBJ1-3, with D tentatively TRBD1 (5 bases). As DNA, the CDR3 is TGTGCCAGTAGTATTTACAGGCCTATCCCGGGAAACACCATATATTTT. Protein sequence: CASSIYRPIPGNTIYF. Based on the CDR3 plus reference TRBV19 and TRBJ1-3, the full variable domain is DGGITQSPKYLFRKEGQNVTLSCEQNLNHDAMYWYRQDPGQGLRLIYYSQIVNDFQKGDIAEGYSVSREKKESFPLTVTSAQKNPTAFYLCASSIYRPIPGNTIYFGEGSWLTVV.